This TCR beta chain originates from a study of OX40 agonist ivuxolimab in advanced cancers. This CDR3 is 15 amino acids long. Germline-derived CDR1 and CDR2 are MNHEY and SVGAGI. V lost 0 bases to trimming and J lost 7 bases, with 13 bases between them. Here immunoSEQ multiplex PCR was the method, and the copy in TCRdb shows in-frame clones only, minus some. The repertoire holds some 33,000 clones, approximately 90% seen once, with 36% in the top ten. This specimen was CD4+ or CD8+ T cells sorted from blood, taken in a trial of the OX40 agonist ivuxolimab. The clonotype was recovered from an adult with an advanced solid tumor such as melanoma, head and neck, liver or kidney cancer. The chain links TRBV6-5 to TRBJ1-5; D unresolved. CDR3 residues: CASSYSMGESQPQHF. For the CDR3, the DNA is TGTGCCAGCAGTTACTCGATGGGAGAATCCCAGCCCCAGCATTTT.